This section outlines one T cell receptor beta chain sequence together with its context. Its antigen is undetermined. The source of the sample is a study of cytomegalovirus exposure and HLA in healthy donors. Study observations and caveats: Near-uniform donor sequencing depth was presumed by presence/absence analyses.

With V trimmed by 0 bases and J by 7 bases, 14 bases remained unmatched. CDR1 and CDR2 (germline): SGHTA, FQGNSA. CDR3 length: 18 amino acids. Primers for the PCR totalled 60 Vbeta and 13 Jbeta. Produced via immunoSEQ multiplex PCR; TCRdb's table is partial and in-frame only. Recorded for this sample: 95,000 to 150,000 clones. The sequenced material came from PBMCs. The sequence was collected from a man in his late teens or twenties in good health and CMV-seronegative. J is TRBJ1-3 and V is TRBV7-2, with TRBD1 matching over 8 bases. In DNA, the CDR3 is TGTGCCAGCAGCTTAGCACAGTTAGTCAGGGGGCATTCGAACACCATATATTTT. Translated, it gives CASSLAQLVRGHSNTIYF.